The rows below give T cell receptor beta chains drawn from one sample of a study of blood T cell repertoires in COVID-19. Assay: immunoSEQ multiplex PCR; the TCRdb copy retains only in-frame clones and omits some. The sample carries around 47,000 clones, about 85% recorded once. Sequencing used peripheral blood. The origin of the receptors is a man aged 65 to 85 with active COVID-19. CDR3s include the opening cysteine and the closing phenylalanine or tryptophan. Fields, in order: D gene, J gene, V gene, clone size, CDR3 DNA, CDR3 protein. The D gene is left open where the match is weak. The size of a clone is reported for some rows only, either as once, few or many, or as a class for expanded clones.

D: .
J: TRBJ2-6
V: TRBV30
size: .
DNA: TGTGCCTGGCGGAGGGGCAGGGCAAAACCTGGGGCCAACGTCCTGACTTTC
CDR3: CAWRRGRAKPGANVLTF

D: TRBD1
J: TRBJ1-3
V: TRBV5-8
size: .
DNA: TGTGCCAGCAGCTTTGGACAGGTCTCTGGAAACACCATATATTTT
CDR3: CASSFGQVSGNTIYF

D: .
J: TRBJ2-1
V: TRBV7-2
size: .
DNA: TGTGCCAGCAGCTTAGCAAATCGGAATGAGCAGTTCTTC
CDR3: CASSLANRNEQFF

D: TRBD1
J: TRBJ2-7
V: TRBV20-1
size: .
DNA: TGCAGTGCTCGGACAGGGTGGGAGCAGTACTTC
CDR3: CSARTGWEQYF

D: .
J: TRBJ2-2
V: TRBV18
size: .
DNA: TGTGCCAGCTCGCCCTCTGTAGCCGGGGAGCTGTTTTTT
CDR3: CASSPSVAGELFF

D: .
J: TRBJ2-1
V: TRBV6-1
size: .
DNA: TGTGCCAGCAGTGAAACCCCGTCCTCGGGGGCCTACAATGAGCAGTTCTTC
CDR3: CASSETPSSGAYNEQFF

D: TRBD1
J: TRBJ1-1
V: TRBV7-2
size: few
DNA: TGTGCCAGCAGCTTGACCGGGACAGGGGGCACTGAAGCTTTCTTT
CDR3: CASSLTGTGGTEAFF

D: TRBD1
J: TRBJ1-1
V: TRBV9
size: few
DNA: TGTGCCAGCAGCGTAGGGGAGACAGGGGACACTGAAGCTTTCTTT
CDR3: CASSVGETGDTEAFF

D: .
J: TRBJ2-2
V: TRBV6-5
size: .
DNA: TGTGCCACCCGGGGAAACACCGGGGAGCTGTTTTTT
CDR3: CATRGNTGELFF

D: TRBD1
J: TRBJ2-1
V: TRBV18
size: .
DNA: TGTGCCAGCTCACCAAGGCGAGCGGGGACAGGGTACAATGAGCAGTTCTTC
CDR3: CASSPRRAGTGYNEQFF

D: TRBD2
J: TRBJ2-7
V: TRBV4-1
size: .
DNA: TGCGCCAGCAGCACCCGGGGGACTAGCCAATCCGAGCAGTACTTC
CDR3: CASSTRGTSQSEQYF

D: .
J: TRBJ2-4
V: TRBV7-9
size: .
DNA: TGTGCCAGCCGCCCGACACCAGCCAAAAACATTCAGTACTTC
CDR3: CASRPTPAKNIQYF